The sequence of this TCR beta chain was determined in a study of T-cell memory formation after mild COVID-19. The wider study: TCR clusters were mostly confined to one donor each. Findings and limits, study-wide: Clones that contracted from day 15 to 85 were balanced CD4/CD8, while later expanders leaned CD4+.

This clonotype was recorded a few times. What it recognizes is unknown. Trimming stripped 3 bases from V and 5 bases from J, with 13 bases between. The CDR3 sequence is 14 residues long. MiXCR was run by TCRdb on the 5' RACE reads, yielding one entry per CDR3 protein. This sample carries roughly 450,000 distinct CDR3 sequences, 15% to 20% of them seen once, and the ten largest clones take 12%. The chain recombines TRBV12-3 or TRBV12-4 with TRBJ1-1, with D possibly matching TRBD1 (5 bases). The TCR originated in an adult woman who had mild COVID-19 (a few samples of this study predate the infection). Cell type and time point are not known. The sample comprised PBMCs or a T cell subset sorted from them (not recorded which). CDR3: CASSFGGIGTEAFF. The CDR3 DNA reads TGTGCCAGCAGTTTTGGGGGGATCGGGACTGAAGCTTTCTTT.